This TCR beta chain was captured by sequencing in a study of OX40 agonist ivuxolimab in advanced cancers. The CDR3 loop spans 13 amino acids. The germline V and J ends were trimmed by 1 base and 5 bases, with 8 bases remaining between them. Germline V gene lookup returns CDR1 SGHTA and CDR2 FQGNSA. This table comes from immunoSEQ multiplex PCR, and its TCRdb copy is limited to in-frame clones, with some not included. This table holds approximately 76,000 clones, 65% to 90% found once. This clone was found a few times. The chain carries TRBV7-2 and TRBJ1-2, with D possibly matching TRBD1 (5 bases). The sequence came from an adult with an advanced solid tumor such as melanoma, head and neck, liver or kidney cancer. Specimen: CD4+ or CD8+ T cells sorted from blood, collected in a trial of the OX40 agonist ivuxolimab. The CDR3 DNA reads as TGTGCCAGCAGCTTAGGGGACCAATATGGCTACACCTTC. Translation gives CASSLGDQYGYTF.